The 7 T cell receptor beta chains reported below all come from one sample, sequenced in a study of blood T cells in healthy people across ages. A J-beta primer mix and a sample-barcoded 5' primer were used in a second PCR of about 7 to 12 cycles. One entry per CDR3 protein, called by TCRdb with MiXCR from the 5' RACE reads. Among around 1,600,000 distinct CDR3 sequences listed, 35% to 45% were seen once. Sequencing was done on a sample of blood. These receptors were taken from a young woman in good health.

This chain connects TRBV2 to TRBJ1-2; 8 bases are a match to TRBD1. V was clipped by 6 bases and J by 4 bases; unmatched bases: 4. From germline, CDR1 is SNHLY and CDR2 FYNNEI. The CDR3 totals 13 residues. CDR3 nucleotide sequence: TGTGCCAGCAGGGGGGACAGGATCTATGGCTACACCTTC. Amino acids: CASRGDRIYGYTF.

CDR3 loop: CSAPNWGPNTEAFF. In DNA form, the CDR3 reads TGCAGTGCCCCCAACTGGGGGCCGAACACTGAAGCTTTCTTT. V usage is TRBV20-1 and J usage is TRBJ1-1; possibly TRBD1 for D (6 bases). The length of the CDR3 is 14 residues. Trimming shortened V by 6 bases and J by 1 base, and 15 bases separated the two germline ends. Per the germline V gene, CDR1 is DFQATT and CDR2 is SNEGSKA (reference sequence).

This clonotype was seen more than once but under ten times. The chain is built from TRBV2 and TRBJ2-3; maybe TRBD2 (5 bases). Germline values: CDR1 SNHLY, CDR2 FYNNEI. CDR3 length equals 15 residues. V was shortened by 7 bases and J by 4 bases, with 18 bases between the two germline ends. CDR3 DNA: TGTGCCAGCACCCAGGAGGTAGCCCTCCCAGATACGCAGTATTTT. Amino acid sequence: CASTQEVALPDTQYF.

A few counts support this clonotype. This chain links TRBV6-2 or TRBV6-3 with TRBJ2-1, with TRBD2 matching over 14 bases. The CDR3 covers 16 residues. The trim removed 7 bases at V and 6 bases at J, leaving 8 bases unmatched. Germline values: CDR1 MNHEY, CDR2 SVGEGT. The CDR3 spells CASTTPGTSGSNEQFF. The CDR3 coding sequence is TGTGCCAGCACCACCCCTGGGACTAGCGGGAGCAATGAGCAGTTCTTC.

The V call is TRBV4-2, the J call TRBJ1-1; D call uncertain. The V gene lost 4 bases and the J gene lost 3 bases, with 15 bases spanning the gap. The CDR3 runs 15 residues. CDR1 and CDR2 (germline): LGHNA, YNFKEQ. CDR3 nucleotides: TGTGCCAGCAGCCTCAAAGACGGGTCGGACACTGAAGCTTTCTTT. Amino acid sequence: CASSLKDGSDTEAFF.

This clonotype was seen ten or more times. The V gene is TRBV7-2, the J gene TRBJ2-1; D might be TRBD1 (5 bases). The CDR3 is made up of 13 amino acids. Germline assignment: CDR1 SGHTA and CDR2 FQGNSA. V dropped 5 bases and J dropped 4 bases, with 9 bases sitting between them. DNA of the CDR3: TGTGCCAGCAGCACCCAGGGTTACAATGAGCAGTTCTTC. This gives the protein CASSTQGYNEQFF.

This clonotype turned up a few times. This sequence joins TRBV29-1 and TRBJ2-1; 9 bases line up with TRBD2. The DNA end lines up better with TRBJ2-7; the J call may be wrong. Germline-derived CDR1 and CDR2 are SQVTM and ANQGSEA. The CDR3 totals 16 residues. The CDR3 region is CSVSGAGGLSYNEQYF. The CDR3 DNA is TGCAGCGTTTCCGGAGCGGGAGGTCTCTCCTACAATGAGCAGTACTTC.